The sequence of this TCR beta chain was determined in a study of T cells after yellow fever vaccination. Turning to the study itself: Preparation of fractions with low cell numbers was performed using SMART-Seq v4 Ultra Low Input.

For TCR, cDNA came from 5'RACE template switching, which added a universal primer site and UMIs. TCRdb re-analysed the 5' RACE reads in MiXCR, keeping a single row per CDR3 protein. The sample consists of some 300,000 distinct CDR3 sequences, roughly 8.7% of them appearing once. This clonotype showed up just a few times. The receptor's source is a young man who received the YFV17D yellow fever vaccine. Sequenced here: CD4+ T cells sorted from PBMCs, sampled 5 days after the yellow fever booster vaccination.

Here the CDR3 reads CASSYSAGSSYEQYV. The CDR3 DNA follows: TGTGCCAGCAGTTACTCGGCTGGGAGCTCCTACGAGCAGTACGTC. The rearrangement joins TRBV6-5 to TRBJ2-7, with D maybe TRBD2 (5 bases). The CDR3 has 15 amino acids. V gave up 0 bases and J gave up 0 bases, with 9 bases separating them. Germline loops: CDR1 MNHEY, CDR2 SVGAGI.